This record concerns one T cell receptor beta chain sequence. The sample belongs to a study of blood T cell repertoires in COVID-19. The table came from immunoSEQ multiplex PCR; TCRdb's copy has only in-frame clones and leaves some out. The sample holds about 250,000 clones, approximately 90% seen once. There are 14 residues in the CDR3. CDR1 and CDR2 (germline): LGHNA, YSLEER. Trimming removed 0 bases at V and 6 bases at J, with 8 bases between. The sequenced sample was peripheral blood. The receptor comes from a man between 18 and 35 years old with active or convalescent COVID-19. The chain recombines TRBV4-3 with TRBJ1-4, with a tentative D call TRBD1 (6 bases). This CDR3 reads CASSQEQGYEKLFF. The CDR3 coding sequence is TGCGCCAGCAGCCAAGAACAGGGATATGAAAAACTGTTTTTT.